Shown below are 23 T cell receptor beta chains from a single sample sequenced in a study of technical replicates of blood from several donors. Here immunoSEQ multiplex PCR was the method, and the copy in TCRdb shows in-frame clones only, minus some. The table shows about 93,000 clones, with roughly 96% occurring only once. Sequencing was carried out using T cells isolated from PBMCs. These receptors were collected from a human donor in good health.

The CDR3 DNA follows: TGTGCCAGCAGCACTACAGGGAGCTCCTACGAGCAGTACTTC. Its translation: CASSTTGSSYEQYF. The rearrangement links TRBV7-9 to TRBJ2-7; D is possibly TRBD1 (6 bases). The V end lost 5 bases, the J end lost 0 bases, and 11 bases lay between the germline ends. CDR3 length equals 14 residues. Germline V gives CDR1 SEHNR, CDR2 FQNEAQ (reference sequence).

The V call is TRBV10-3, the J call TRBJ1-1, with D maybe TRBD1 (5 bases). Trimming took 6 bases from V and 1 from J, leaving 15 bases between them. Germline CDR1 reads ENHRY; CDR2 reads SYGVKD. CDR3 length: 15 amino acids. The CDR3 bases are TGTGCCATCAGGGACATATTCGATAGGAACACTGAAGCTTTCTTT. This sequence encodes CAIRDIFDRNTEAFF.

The rearrangement joins TRBV4-1 to TRBJ2-7, with TRBD2 as a possible D gene (6 bases). CDR1 MGHRA and CDR2 YSYEKL come from the germline V gene. V was clipped by 1 base and J by 0 bases, with 10 bases between them. CDR3 size: 15 residues. CDR3 loop: CASSQGGGVSYEQYF. CDR3 nucleotides: TGCGCCAGCAGCCAAGGTGGCGGGGTCTCCTACGAGCAGTACTTC.

The chain employs TRBV29-1 and TRBJ2-1, with D possibly matching TRBD2 (6 bases). CDR1 and CDR2 from the germline V gene are SQVTM and ANQGSEA. The CDR3 consists of 16 residues. V lost 3 bases and J lost 0, with 15 bases in between. The CDR3 here is CSVDSPSASSYNEQFF. The CDR3 DNA reads TGCAGCGTTGATTCCCCTAGCGCCAGCTCCTACAATGAGCAGTTCTTC.

This chain uses TRBV7-8 with TRBJ2-7, with 9 bases lining up with TRBD2. Germline V gene sequence: CDR1 SGHVS, CDR2 FQNEAQ. Trimming cost V 2 bases and J 2 bases; bases outside gene matches: 4. The CDR3 runs 15 residues. CDR3 region: CASSLHPSGTYEQYF. For the CDR3, the DNA is TGTGCCAGCAGCTTACATCCTAGCGGGACCTACGAGCAGTACTTC.

This clone was observed a single time. The rearrangement joins TRBV19 to TRBJ1-4; 8 bases agree with TRBD1. This CDR3 region has 16 residues. CDR1 is LNHDA, CDR2 SQIVND, per germline (reference sequence). V was pared by 5 bases and J by 6 bases, with 11 bases of the junction left unmatched. The CDR3 loop reads CASSLITGGEDEKLFF. The CDR3 DNA reads TGTGCCAGTAGTCTTATTACAGGGGGAGAGGATGAAAAACTGTTTTTT.

The chain combines TRBV19 with TRBJ1-5; 8 bases are shared with TRBD1. The CDR3 contains 16 residues. Germline lookup yields CDR1 LNHDA and CDR2 SQIVND (reference sequence). Trimming removed 3 bases from V and 2 bases from J; junction bases left unmatched: 6. CDR3 protein: CASSMSGGIGNQPQHF. CDR3 nucleotide sequence: TGTGCCAGTAGTATGTCAGGGGGCATTGGCAATCAGCCCCAGCATTTT. Using reference TRBV19 and TRBJ1-5 for the parts outside the CDR3, the full variable domain is DGGITQSPKYLFRKEGQNVTLSCEQNLNHDAMYWYRQDPGQGLRLIYYSQIVNDFQKGDIAEGYSVSREKKESFPLTVTSAQKNPTAFYLCASSMSGGIGNQPQHFGDGTRLSIL.

There are a few counts of this clone. CDR3 in DNA: TGTGCCACCAGCAGAGATAGGCTGTTAGCTTCCGGGGAGCTGTTTTTT. As protein: CATSRDRLLASGELFF. V usage is TRBV15 and J usage is TRBJ2-2; D is ambiguous. The V gene lost 0 bases and the J gene lost 6 bases, with 14 bases spanning the gap. CDR1 is LNHNV, CDR2 YYDKDF, per germline (reference sequence). The CDR3 sequence is 16 residues long.

The V gene is TRBV4-1, the J gene TRBJ2-1; perhaps TRBD1 as D (6 bases). Germline CDR1 MGHRA, CDR2 YSYEKL. V shed 3 bases and J shed 8 bases, with 23 bases lying between them. CDR3 size: 17 residues. The CDR3 loop is CASSHYTGSSLSDEQFF. In DNA, the CDR3 is TGCGCCAGCAGCCATTATACAGGGTCTTCTTTGTCGGATGAGCAGTTCTTC.

This rearrangement joins TRBV6-1 to TRBJ2-3; possibly TRBD2 for D (6 bases). The V gene's germline CDR1 is MNHNS and CDR2 SASEGT. The CDR3 runs to 14 residues. Trimming took 4 bases from V and 3 from J, leaving 11 bases between them. The CDR3 here is CASSVGGSTDTQYF. The DNA for the CDR3 is TGTGCCAGCAGTGTGGGAGGAAGTACAGATACGCAGTATTTT.

The chain uses TRBV5-1 and TRBJ1-2; D is undetermined. Germline V CDR1 and CDR2: SGHRS, YFSETQ. The CDR3 runs 13 residues. V was clipped by 3 bases and J by 4 bases, with 10 bases between them. Here the CDR3 reads CASSSGSAYGYTF. The DNA of the CDR3 is TGCGCCAGCAGCTCCGGTAGTGCCTATGGCTACACCTTC.

The rearrangement joins TRBV2 to TRBJ2-7, with TRBD1 matching over 7 bases. Germline V gives CDR1 SNHLY, CDR2 FYNNEI. Trimming removed 6 bases from V and 1 base from J; junction bases left unmatched: 3. CDR3 length: 13 amino acids. The CDR3 is CASSVRGSYEQYF. CDR3 DNA: TGTGCCAGCAGCGTCAGGGGGTCCTACGAGCAGTACTTC.

The chain is built from TRBV6-1 and TRBJ2-5, with a possible D match to TRBD2 (6 bases). Germline loops: CDR1 MNHNS, CDR2 SASEGT. There are 16 residues in the CDR3. The germline V and J ends were trimmed by 3 bases and 4 bases, with 18 bases remaining between them. The CDR3 coding sequence is TGTGCCAGCAGTGACCATTTGGGGCGGGGAGCAGAGACCCAGTACTTC. Translation gives CASSDHLGRGAETQYF.

This clone was seen more than once but under ten times. The chain employs TRBV5-1 and TRBJ1-1; maybe TRBD1 (6 bases). This CDR3 contains 13 residues. The germline CDR1 and CDR2 sequences are SGHRS and YFSETQ. Trimming took off 4 bases at V and 5 bases at J, with 12 bases between the two ends. In DNA, the CDR3 is TGCGCCAGCAGCCAGGGGACACCTACTGAAGCTTTCTTT. Its translation is CASSQGTPTEAFF.

This clone was seen just once. V and J are TRBV27 and TRBJ1-1; D is undetermined. Germline V lookup: CDR1 MNHEY, CDR2 SMNVEV (reference sequence). The CDR3 spans 12 residues. V was clipped by 5 bases and J by 4 bases, with 8 bases between them. This CDR3 reads CASSHGSTEAFF. The CDR3 DNA reads TGTGCCAGCAGTCATGGGAGCACTGAAGCTTTCTTT.

This CDR3 reads CASRSTLSGRFTGELFF. The CDR3 nucleotides read TGTGCCAGTAGATCGACCCTTAGCGGGAGGTTCACCGGGGAGCTGTTTTTT. V gene TRBV19 combines with J gene TRBJ2-2; 10 positions agree with TRBD2. The CDR3 loop spans 17 amino acids. V lost 6 bases, J lost 4 bases, and 11 bases stayed unmatched. CDR1 and CDR2 from the germline V gene are LNHDA and SQIVND (reference sequence).

This chain connects TRBV2 to TRBJ2-1, with 8 nucleotides matching TRBD2. This CDR3 region has 14 residues. V trimming: 7 bases; J trimming: 6 bases; junction bases outside the gene matches: 8. Germline lookup yields CDR1 SNHLY and CDR2 FYNNEI. CDR3 sequence (DNA): TGTGCCAGCAACTTAGCGGGACTGAGCAATGAGCAGTTCTTC. It codes for CASNLAGLSNEQFF.

The rearrangement links TRBV30 to TRBJ2-2; D is ambiguous. Between the trimmed V and J ends, which lost 1 base and 8 bases, there was a span of 5 bases. The CDR3 is 11 amino acids. CDR1 and CDR2 (germline): GTSNPN, SVGIG (reference sequence). The CDR3 DNA follows: TGTGCCTGGAGTGCACGGGGGGAGCTGTTTTTT. Amino acids: CAWSARGELFF.

V gene TRBV6-5 combines with J gene TRBJ2-1, with 8 bases fitting TRBD1. The CDR3 is 14 residues long. Germline assignment: CDR1 MNHEY and CDR2 SVGAGI. J lost 4 bases, V lost 9 bases, and 8 bases had no gene match. The CDR3 loop reads CASSDRAGYNEQFF. The DNA for the CDR3 is TGTGCCAGTTCGGACAGGGCCGGATACAATGAGCAGTTCTTC.

The sample holds a few counts of this clone. V usage is TRBV4-1 and J usage is TRBJ1-5, with TRBD1 as a possible D gene (6 bases). The germline CDR1 and CDR2 sequences are MGHRA and YSYEKL. With 0 bases removed from V and 5 bases from J, the gap between germline ends came to 14 bases. The CDR3 covers 16 residues. CDR3 sequence reads: CASSQDWGQGYQPQHF. For the CDR3, the DNA is TGCGCCAGCAGCCAAGATTGGGGGCAGGGCTATCAGCCCCAGCATTTT.

The rearrangement joins TRBV7-6 to TRBJ2-5; D is perhaps TRBD2 (6 bases). Germline CDR1 and CDR2: SGHVS and FNYEAQ. The CDR3 runs to 13 residues. Trimming pared 5 bases from V and 7 bases from J, leaving 14 bases between. Here the CDR3 reads CASSNTRRGTQYF. Written as DNA, the CDR3 is TGTGCCAGCAGCAATACCCGGAGGGGGACCCAGTACTTC.

The chain combines TRBV5-5 with TRBJ2-7, with 8 bases fitting TRBD1. After removal of 1 base from V and 7 bases from J, the junction contained 4 bases not matched to a gene. The CDR3 sequence is 13 residues long. The germline gives CDR1 SGHKS, CDR2 YYEKEE (reference sequence). The CDR3 DNA sequence: TGTGCCAGCAGCTTGACAGGGGGGAGGGAGCAGTACTTC. Translation: CASSLTGGREQYF.

The chain links TRBV5-1 to TRBJ2-7; D perhaps matches TRBD2 (6 bases). The germline V and J ends were trimmed by 1 base and 3 bases, with 11 bases remaining between them. CDR3 length: 14 amino acids. Germline CDR1 reads SGHRS; CDR2 reads YFSETQ. CDR3 protein: CASSLRTAGYEQYF. As DNA, the CDR3 is TGCGCCAGCAGCTTGAGAACAGCGGGCTACGAGCAGTACTTC.